This T cell receptor beta chain is drawn from a study of T cell responses to AZD1222 COVID-19 vaccine. With regard to this clone: The antigen is unknown.

Measured with immunoSEQ multiplex PCR; TCRdb has only the in-frame clones, and not every one. The data show approximately 74,000 clones, about 85% seen once. Study-wide results and caveats: Spike as a whole was targeted by vaccine-associated CD4 TCRs, dominant at 160-218 and 743-854.

This TCR came from an adult who received the AZD1222 COVID-19 vaccine. The material was peripheral blood, obtained 28 days after the second AZD1222 dose.

The DNA of the CDR3 is TGTGCCAGCAGTTCGACACAACTTCCCTACGAGCAGTACTTC. Its protein is CASSSTQLPYEQYF. The chain uses TRBV6-5 and TRBJ2-7; D call uncertain. Trimming cost V 4 bases and J 2 bases, with 12 bases left between them. This CDR3 has 14 residues. Germline V gene data show CDR1 as MNHEY and CDR2 as SVGAGI.